This entry lists 3 T cell receptor beta chains sequenced from one sample in a study of T cell responses to AZD1222 COVID-19 vaccine. Some clones are missing from TCRdb's copy, which holds only in-frame ones; the method was immunoSEQ multiplex PCR. The sample yields some 80,000 clones, about 91% seen once. Material: peripheral blood, obtained 28 days after the second dose of the MenACWY control vaccine. The receptor set was obtained from an adult who received the MenACWY meningococcal vaccine as a control.

The chain couples TRBV3-1 (or the pseudogene TRBV3-2) to TRBJ1-1; D call uncertain. Trimming removed 0 bases at V and 7 bases at J, with 9 bases between. The CDR3 totals 13 residues. Germline V lookup: CDR1 LGHDT, CDR2 YNNKEL (reference sequence). The CDR3 DNA is TGTGCCAGCAGCCAAGATCTCTACGGTGAAGCTTTCTTT. Encoded protein: CASSQDLYGEAFF.

The rearrangement links TRBV7-2 to TRBJ1-4; the match to TRBD1 covers 9 bases. The ends lost 4 bases at V and 8 bases at J; junction bases unmatched: 8. This CDR3 is built from 15 residues. The germline V gene encodes CDR1 SGHTA and CDR2 FQGNSA. The chain's CDR3 is CASSSGTGRGEKLFF. In nucleotides, the CDR3 is TGTGCCAGCAGCTCGGGGACAGGGAGGGGGGAAAAACTGTTTTTT. The whole variable domain, remainder taken from reference TRBV7-2 and TRBJ1-4, is GAGVSQSPSNKVTEKGKDVELRCDPISGHTALYWYRQSLGQGLEFLIYFQGNSAPDKSGLPSDRFSAERTGGSVSTLTIQRTQQEDSAVYLCASSSGTGRGEKLFFGSGTQLSVL.

The genes are TRBV5-1 and TRBJ2-7; 9 bases agree with TRBD1. The CDR3 covers 17 residues. Germline V gene lookup returns CDR1 SGHRS and CDR2 YFSETQ. Trimming took 3 bases from V and 6 from J; bases not matched to a gene: 16. CDR3 sequence reads: CASSWDRVREVFAEQYF. CDR3 DNA sequence: TGCGCCAGCAGCTGGGACAGGGTGAGAGAGGTATTCGCCGAGCAGTACTTC.